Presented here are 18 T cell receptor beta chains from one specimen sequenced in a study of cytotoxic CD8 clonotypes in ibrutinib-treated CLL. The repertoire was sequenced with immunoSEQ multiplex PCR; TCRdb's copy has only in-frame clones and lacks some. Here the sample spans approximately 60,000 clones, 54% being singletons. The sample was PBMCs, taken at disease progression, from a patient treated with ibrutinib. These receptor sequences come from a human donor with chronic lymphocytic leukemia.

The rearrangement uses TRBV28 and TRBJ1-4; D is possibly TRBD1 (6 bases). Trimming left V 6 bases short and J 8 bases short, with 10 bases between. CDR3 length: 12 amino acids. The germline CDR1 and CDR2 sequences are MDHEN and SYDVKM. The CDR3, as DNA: TGTGCCAGCAGGAAACAGGGAGAAAAACTGTTTTTT. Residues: CASRKQGEKLFF.

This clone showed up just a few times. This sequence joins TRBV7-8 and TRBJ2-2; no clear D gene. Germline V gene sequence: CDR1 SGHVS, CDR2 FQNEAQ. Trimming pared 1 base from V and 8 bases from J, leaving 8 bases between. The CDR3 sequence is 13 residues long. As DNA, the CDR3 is TGTGCCAGCAGCTTAGTGCAGGTTGGGGAGCTGTTTTTT. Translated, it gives CASSLVQVGELFF. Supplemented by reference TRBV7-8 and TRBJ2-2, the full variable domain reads GAGVSQSPRYKVAKRGQDVALRCDPISGHVSLFWYQQALGQGPEFLTYFQNEAQLDKSGLPSDRFFAERPEGSVSTLKIQRTQQEDSAVYLCASSLVQVGELFFGEGSRLTVL.

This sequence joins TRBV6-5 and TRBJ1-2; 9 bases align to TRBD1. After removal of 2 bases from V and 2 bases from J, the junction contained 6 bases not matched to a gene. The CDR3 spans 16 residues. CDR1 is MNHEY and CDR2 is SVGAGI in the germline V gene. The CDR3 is CASSYGGGQGNYGYTF. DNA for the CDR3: TGTGCCAGCAGTTACGGGGGAGGACAGGGGAACTATGGCTACACCTTC.

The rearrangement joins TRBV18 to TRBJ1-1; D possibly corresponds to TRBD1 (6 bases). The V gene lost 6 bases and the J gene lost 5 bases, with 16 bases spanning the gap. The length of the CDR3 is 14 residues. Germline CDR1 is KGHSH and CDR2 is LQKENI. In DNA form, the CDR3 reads TGTGCCAGCTCGGTCGGACAGAGGGCGACTGAAGCTTTCTTT. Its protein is CASSVGQRATEAFF.

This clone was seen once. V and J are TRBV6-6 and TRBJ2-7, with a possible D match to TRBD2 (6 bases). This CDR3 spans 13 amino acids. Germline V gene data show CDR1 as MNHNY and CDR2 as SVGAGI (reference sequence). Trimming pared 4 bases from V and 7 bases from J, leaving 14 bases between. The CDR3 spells CASSSTGVREQYF. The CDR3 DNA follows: TGTGCCAGCAGTTCCACGGGGGTGCGGGAGCAGTACTTC.

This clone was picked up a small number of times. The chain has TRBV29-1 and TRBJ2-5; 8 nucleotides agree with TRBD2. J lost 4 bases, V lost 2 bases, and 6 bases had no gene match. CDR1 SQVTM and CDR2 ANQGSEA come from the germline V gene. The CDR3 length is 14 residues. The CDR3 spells CSVELGGAGETQYF. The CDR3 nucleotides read TGCAGCGTTGAACTCGGGGGGGCCGGAGAGACCCAGTACTTC.

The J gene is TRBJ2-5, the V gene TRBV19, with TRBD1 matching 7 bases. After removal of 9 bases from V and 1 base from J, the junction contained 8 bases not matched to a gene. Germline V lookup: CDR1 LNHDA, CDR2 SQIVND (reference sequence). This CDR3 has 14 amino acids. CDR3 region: CASKKTGIQETQYF. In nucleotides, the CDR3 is TGTGCCAGCAAGAAGACAGGGATCCAAGAGACCCAGTACTTC.

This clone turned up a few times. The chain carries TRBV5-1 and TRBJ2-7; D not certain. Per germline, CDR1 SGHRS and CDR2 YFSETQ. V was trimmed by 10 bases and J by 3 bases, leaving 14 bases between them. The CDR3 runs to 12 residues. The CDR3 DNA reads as TGCGCCTCGAGGCGATCTGACTACGAGCAGTACTTC. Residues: CASRRSDYEQYF.

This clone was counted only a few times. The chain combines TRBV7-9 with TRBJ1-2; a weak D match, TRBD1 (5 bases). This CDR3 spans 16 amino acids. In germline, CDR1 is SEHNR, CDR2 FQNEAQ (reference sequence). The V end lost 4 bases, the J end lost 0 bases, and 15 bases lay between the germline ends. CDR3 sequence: CASSSLRGSTNYGYTF. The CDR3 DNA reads TGTGCCAGCAGCTCCCTCCGGGGCAGCACTAACTATGGCTACACCTTC.

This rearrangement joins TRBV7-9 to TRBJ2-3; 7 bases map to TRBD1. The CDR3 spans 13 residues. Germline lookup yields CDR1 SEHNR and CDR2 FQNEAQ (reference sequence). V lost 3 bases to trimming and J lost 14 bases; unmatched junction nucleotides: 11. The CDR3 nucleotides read TGTGCCAGCAGCTTCGACAGGGCCGGGTATTGGTATTTT. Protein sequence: CASSFDRAGYWYF.

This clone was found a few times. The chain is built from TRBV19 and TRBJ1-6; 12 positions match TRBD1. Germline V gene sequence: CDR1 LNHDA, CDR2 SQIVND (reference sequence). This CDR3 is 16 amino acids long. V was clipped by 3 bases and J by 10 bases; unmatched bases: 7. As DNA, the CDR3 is TGTGCCAGTAGTATCCTCGGGACAGGGGGCCAGTCACCCCTCCACTTT. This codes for CASSILGTGGQSPLHF.

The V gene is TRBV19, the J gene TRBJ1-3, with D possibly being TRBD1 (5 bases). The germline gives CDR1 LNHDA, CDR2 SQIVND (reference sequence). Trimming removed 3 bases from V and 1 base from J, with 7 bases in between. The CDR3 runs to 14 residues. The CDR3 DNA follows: TGTGCCAGTAGTATTAGGGGATCTGGAAACACCATATATTTT. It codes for CASSIRGSGNTIYF.

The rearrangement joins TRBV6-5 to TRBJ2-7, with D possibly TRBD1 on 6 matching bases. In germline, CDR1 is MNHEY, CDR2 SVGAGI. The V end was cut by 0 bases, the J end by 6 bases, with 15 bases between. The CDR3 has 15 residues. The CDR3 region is CASSYSQTGLGEQYF. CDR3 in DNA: TGTGCCAGCAGTTACTCCCAGACAGGATTGGGCGAGCAGTACTTC.

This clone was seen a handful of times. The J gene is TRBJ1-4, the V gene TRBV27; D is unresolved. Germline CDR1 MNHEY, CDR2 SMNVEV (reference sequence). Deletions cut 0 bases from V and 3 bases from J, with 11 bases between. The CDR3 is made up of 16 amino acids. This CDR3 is CASSLSPFAANEKLFF. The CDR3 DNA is TGTGCCAGCAGTTTATCTCCTTTCGCGGCTAATGAAAAACTGTTTTTT.

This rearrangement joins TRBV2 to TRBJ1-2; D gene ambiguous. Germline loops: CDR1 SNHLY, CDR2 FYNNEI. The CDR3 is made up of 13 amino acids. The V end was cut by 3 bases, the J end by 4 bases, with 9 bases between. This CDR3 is CASSDTQSYGYTF. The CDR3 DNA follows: TGTGCCAGCAGTGATACACAGAGCTATGGCTACACCTTC.

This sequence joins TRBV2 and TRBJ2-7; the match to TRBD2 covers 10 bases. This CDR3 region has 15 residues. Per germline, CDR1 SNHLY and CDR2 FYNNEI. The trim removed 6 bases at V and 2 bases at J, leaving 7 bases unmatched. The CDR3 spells CASRTGTSVTYEQYF. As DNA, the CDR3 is TGTGCCAGCAGGACCGGGACTAGCGTCACCTACGAGCAGTACTTC.

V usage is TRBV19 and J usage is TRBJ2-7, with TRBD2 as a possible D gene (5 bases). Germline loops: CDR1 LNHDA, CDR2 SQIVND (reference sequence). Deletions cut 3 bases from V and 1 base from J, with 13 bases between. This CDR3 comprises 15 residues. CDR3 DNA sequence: TGTGCCAGTAGTATGAGGGCAGCCTCTTCCTACGAGCAGTACTTC. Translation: CASSMRAASSYEQYF.

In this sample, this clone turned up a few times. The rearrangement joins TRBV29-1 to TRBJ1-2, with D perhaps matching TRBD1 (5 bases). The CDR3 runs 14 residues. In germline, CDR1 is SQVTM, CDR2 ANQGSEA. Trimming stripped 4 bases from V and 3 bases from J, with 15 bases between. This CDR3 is CSVAARAEDYGYTF. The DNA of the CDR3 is TGCAGCGTTGCTGCCAGGGCGGAAGACTATGGCTACACCTTC.